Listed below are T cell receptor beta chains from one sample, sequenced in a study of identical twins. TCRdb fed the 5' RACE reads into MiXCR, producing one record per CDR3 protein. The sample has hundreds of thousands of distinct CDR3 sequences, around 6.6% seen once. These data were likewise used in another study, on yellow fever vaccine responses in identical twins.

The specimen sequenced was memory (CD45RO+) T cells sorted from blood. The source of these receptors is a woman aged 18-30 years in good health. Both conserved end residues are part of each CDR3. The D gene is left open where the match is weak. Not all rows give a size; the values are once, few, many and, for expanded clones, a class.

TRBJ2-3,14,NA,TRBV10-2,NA,TGCGCCAGCAGTAGGGACCTGATCACAGATACGCAGTATTTT,CASSRDLITDTQYF
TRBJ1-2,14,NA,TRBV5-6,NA,TGTGCCAGCAGCTTGAACACCGCTCGCTATGGCTACACCTTC,CASSLNTARYGYTF
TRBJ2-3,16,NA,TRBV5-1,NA,TGCGCCAGCAGCCGGACTGGGGAGCAAAGGGTAGATACGCAGTATTTT,CASSRTGEQRVDTQYF
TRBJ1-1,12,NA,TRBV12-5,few,TGTGCTAGTGGACCGGGTTTGGACGAAGCTTTCTTT,CASGPGLDEAFF
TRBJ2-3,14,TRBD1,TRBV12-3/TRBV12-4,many,TGTGCCAGCAGGTACAGGGGGCCCACAGATACGCAGTATTTT,CASRYRGPTDTQYF
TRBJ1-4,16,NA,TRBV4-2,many,TGTGCCAGCAGCCGCCGACAGGAAACAACTAATGAAAAACTGTTTTTT,CASSRRQETTNEKLFF
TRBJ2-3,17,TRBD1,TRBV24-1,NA,TGTGCCACCAGTGATCTACGCCCGGGACAGGGGTGGAATACGCAGTATTTT,CATSDLRPGQGWNTQYF
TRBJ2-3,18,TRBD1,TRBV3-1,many,TGTGCCAGCAGCCAAGACTCCCGGACAGGAGGTATGACGGATACGCAGTATTTT,CASSQDSRTGGMTDTQYF
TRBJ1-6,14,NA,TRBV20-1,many,TGCAGTGCGATCTCCAGGGAAGGCAATTCACCCCTCCACTTT,CSAISREGNSPLHF
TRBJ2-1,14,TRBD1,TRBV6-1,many,TGTGCCAGCAGTCGACAGGGGGGGTACAATGAGCAGTTCTTC,CASSRQGGYNEQFF
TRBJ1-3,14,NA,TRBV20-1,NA,TGCAGTGCGAACGCCTTTTACTCTGGAAACACCATATATTTT,CSANAFYSGNTIYF
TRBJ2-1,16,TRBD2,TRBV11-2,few,TGTGCCAGCAGCGGCGAGGCTAGCGGGGTCCTCAATGAGCAGTTCTTC,CASSGEASGVLNEQFF
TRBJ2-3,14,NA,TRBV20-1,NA,TGCAGTGCTAGTCGGTCGGGGGCAACAGATACGCAGTATTTT,CSASRSGATDTQYF
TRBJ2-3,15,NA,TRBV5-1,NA,TGCGCCAGCAGCTCCGAGATTGGTCGATACGATACGCAGTATTTT,CASSSEIGRYDTQYF
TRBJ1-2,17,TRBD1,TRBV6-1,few,TGTGCCAGCCAACGTGGGACAGGGGGCGAAACTAACTATGGCTACACCTTC,CASQRGTGGETNYGYTF
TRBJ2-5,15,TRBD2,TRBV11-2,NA,TGTGCCAGCAGCTTGGGGACTAGCCCGGGTACGGCCCAGTACTTC,CASSLGTSPGTAQYF
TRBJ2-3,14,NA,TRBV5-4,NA,TGTGCCAGCACCAAGGGGGGGACCACAGATACGCAGTATTTT,CASTKGGTTDTQYF
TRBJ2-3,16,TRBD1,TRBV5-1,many,TGCGCCAGCAGCGCCACAGGGGAAATTAGCACAGATACGCAGTATTTT,CASSATGEISTDTQYF
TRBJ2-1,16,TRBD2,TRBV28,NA,TGTGCCACCACTCTACTAGCGGGCCTAACCTACAATGAGCAGTTCTTC,CATTLLAGLTYNEQFF
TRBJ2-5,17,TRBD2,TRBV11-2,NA,TGTGCCAGCAGCTTAAAAGCCCTAGCGGGGGGGCGGGAGACCCAGTACTTC,CASSLKALAGGRETQYF
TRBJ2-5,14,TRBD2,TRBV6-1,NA,TGTGCCAGCAGCCTTAGCGGGGTAAAAGAGACCCAGTACTTC,CASSLSGVKETQYF
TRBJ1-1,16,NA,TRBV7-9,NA,TGTGCCAGCAGCCAAAAAACGACAGGTTTGAACACTGAAGCTTTCTTT,CASSQKTTGLNTEAFF
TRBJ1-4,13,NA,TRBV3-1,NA,TGTGCCAGCAGTCGAGGGGGAGCTGAAAAACTGTTTTTT,CASSRGGAEKLFF
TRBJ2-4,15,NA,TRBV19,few,TGTGCCAGTAGCACACCTGGACTAGCCAAAAACATTCAGTACTTC,CASSTPGLAKNIQYF
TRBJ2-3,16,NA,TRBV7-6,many,TGTGCCAGCAGCTTAACTAGACGGACGAGCACAGATACGCAGTATTTT,CASSLTRRTSTDTQYF
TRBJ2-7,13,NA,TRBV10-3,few,TGTGCCATCAGTGAGTCGCCGTTAGGGGAGCAGTACTTC,CAISESPLGEQYF
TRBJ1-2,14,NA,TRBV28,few,TGTGCCAGCAGTCGGACATCCGCTAACTATGGCTACACCTTC,CASSRTSANYGYTF
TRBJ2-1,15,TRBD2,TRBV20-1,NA,TGCTGTGGGGCTAGCGGGAGCCGGCAGGTCTATGAGCAGTTCTTC,CCGASGSRQVYEQFF
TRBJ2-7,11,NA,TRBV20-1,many,TGCAGTGCTAGAGGAGAATACGAGCAGTACTTC,CSARGEYEQYF
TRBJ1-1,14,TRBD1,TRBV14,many,TGTGCCAGCTCCCGGGACAGGGTTGTCACTGAAGCTTTCTTT,CASSRDRVVTEAFF
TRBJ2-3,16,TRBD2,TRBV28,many,TGTGCCAGCAGTTTACAAGGCGGGGGGGAATCAGATACGCAGTATTTT,CASSLQGGGESDTQYF
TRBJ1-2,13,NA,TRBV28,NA,TGTGCCAGCAAGATCAATGCCAACTATGGCTACACCTTC,CASKINANYGYTF
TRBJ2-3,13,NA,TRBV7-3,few,TGTGCCAGCAGCTTAACACAGCAAGATACGCAGTATTTT,CASSLTQQDTQYF
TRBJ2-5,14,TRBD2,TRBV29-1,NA,TGCAGCGTTGAGAGGTCGGGGGGGCTGGAGACCCAGTACTTC,CSVERSGGLETQYF
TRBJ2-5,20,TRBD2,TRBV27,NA,TGTGCCAGCAGTTTATCAGGGACTAGCGGGAGGGCCCGTCTGGGGGAGACCCAGTACTTC,CASSLSGTSGRARLGETQYF
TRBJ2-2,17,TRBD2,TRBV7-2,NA,TGTGCCAGTGGGACTAGCGGGGGGGGAAAGAACACCGGGGAGCTGTTTTTT,CASGTSGGGKNTGELFF